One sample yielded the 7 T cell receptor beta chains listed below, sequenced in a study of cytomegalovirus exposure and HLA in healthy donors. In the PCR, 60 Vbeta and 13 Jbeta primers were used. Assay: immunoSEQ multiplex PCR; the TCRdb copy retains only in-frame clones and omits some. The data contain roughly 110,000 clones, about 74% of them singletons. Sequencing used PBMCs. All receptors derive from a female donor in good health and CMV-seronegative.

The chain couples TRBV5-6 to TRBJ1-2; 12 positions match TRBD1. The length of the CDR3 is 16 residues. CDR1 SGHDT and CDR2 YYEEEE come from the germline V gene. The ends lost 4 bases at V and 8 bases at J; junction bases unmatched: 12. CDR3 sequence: CASSDQPGQGARGYTF. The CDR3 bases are TGTGCCAGCAGCGACCAACCGGGACAGGGGGCGCGCGGCTACACCTTC.

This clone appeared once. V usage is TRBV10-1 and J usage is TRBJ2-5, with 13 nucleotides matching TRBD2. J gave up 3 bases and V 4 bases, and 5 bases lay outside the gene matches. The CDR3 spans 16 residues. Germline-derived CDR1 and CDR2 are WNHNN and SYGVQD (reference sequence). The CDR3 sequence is CASSGGLAGTEETQYF. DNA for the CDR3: TGCGCCAGCAGTGGGGGACTAGCGGGGACTGAAGAGACCCAGTACTTC.

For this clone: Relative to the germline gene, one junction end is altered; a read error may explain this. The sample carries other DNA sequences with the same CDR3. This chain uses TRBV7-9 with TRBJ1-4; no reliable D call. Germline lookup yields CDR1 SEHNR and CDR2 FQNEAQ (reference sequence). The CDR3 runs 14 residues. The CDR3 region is CASSTLGLNEKLFF. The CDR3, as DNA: TGTGCCAGCAGCACGCTCGGACTTAATGAAAAGCTGTTTTTT.

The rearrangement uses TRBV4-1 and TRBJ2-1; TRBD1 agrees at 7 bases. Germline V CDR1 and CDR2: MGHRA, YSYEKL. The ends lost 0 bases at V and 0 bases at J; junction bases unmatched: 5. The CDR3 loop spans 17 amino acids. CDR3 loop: CASSQETQGSSYNEQFF. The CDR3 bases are TGCGCCAGCAGCCAAGAGACACAGGGGAGCTCCTACAATGAGCAGTTCTTC.

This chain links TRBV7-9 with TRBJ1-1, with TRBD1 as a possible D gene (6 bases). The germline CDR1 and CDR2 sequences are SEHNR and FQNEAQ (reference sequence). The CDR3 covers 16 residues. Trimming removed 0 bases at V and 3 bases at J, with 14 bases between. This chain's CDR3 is CASSLALRGLDTEAFF. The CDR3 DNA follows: TGTGCCAGCAGCTTAGCGCTCAGGGGCCTGGACACTGAAGCTTTCTTT.

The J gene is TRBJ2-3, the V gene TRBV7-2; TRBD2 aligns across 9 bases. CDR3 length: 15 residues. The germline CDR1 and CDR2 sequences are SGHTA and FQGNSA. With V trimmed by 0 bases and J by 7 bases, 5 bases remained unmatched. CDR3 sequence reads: CASSLAGLARYTQYF. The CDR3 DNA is TGTGCCAGCAGCTTAGCGGGACTAGCAAGGTATACGCAGTATTTT.

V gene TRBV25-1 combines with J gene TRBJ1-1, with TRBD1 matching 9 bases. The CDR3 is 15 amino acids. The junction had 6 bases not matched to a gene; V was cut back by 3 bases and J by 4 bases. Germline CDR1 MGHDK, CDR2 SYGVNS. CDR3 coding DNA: TGTGCCAGCAGTGATTCACAGGGGGCGCCCACTGAAGCTTTCTTT. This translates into CASSDSQGAPTEAFF.